This T cell receptor (beta chain) was captured by sequencing in a study of CD8 T cells in ankylosing spondylitis. TCRdb analysed the 5' RACE reads with MiXCR anew, one entry per CDR3 protein. Of 150,000 to 200,000 distinct CDR3 sequences listed, roughly 12% are singletons. This clonotype was picked up many times. Its cognate antigen is unknown. Germline V gene data show CDR1 as SGHRS and CDR2 as YFSETQ. This CDR3 is built from 15 residues. The V and J ends lost 2 bases and 5 bases respectively, with 14 bases between them. General observations from the study: Ankylosing spondylitis blood appeared to carry a characteristic TCR beta motif of roughly eight highly homologous variants.

The sequence derives from a male donor with ankylosing spondylitis or in good health (not recorded which). The chain has TRBV5-1 and TRBJ2-1; no clear D gene. The sequenced sample consisted of blood, either unsorted or a sorted T cell fraction (not recorded which). The CDR3 sequence is CASSLEISGHNEQFF. In DNA form, the CDR3 reads TGCGCCAGCAGCTTAGAAATCTCAGGACACAATGAGCAGTTCTTC.